Below, 6 T cell receptor beta chains from the same sample are listed, as sequenced in a study of T cell changes during pregnancy in multiple sclerosis. Using immunoSEQ multiplex PCR, the repertoire was profiled, and TCRdb retains in-frame clones only, with some absent. The sample carries around 62,000 clones, roughly nine tenths recorded once. The sequencing used CD4+ T cells from peripheral blood mononuclear cells, collected in the first trimester of pregnancy. The receptors were sampled from a female donor with multiple sclerosis, enrolled in a pregnancy study.

The chain couples TRBV19 to TRBJ1-2; 8 bases agree with TRBD1. The CDR3 totals 16 residues. V shed 5 bases and J 2 bases; nucleotides not matched to a gene: 10. Germline V gene data show CDR1 as LNHDA and CDR2 as SQIVND (reference sequence). As DNA, the CDR3 is TGTGCCAGTAGTTCGCCCGGACAGGGCAGAAACTATGGCTACACCTTC. It translates to CASSSPGQGRNYGYTF.

This chain links TRBV5-4 with TRBJ2-1; 9 bases line up with TRBD2. Germline V gene sequence: CDR1 SGHNT, CDR2 YYREEE (reference sequence). V lost 1 base, J lost 4 bases, and 6 bases stayed unmatched. There are 16 residues in the CDR3. Here the CDR3 reads CASSLPTSGGYNEQFF. Written as DNA, the CDR3 is TGTGCCAGCAGCTTGCCAACGAGCGGGGGGTACAATGAGCAGTTCTTC.

The chain uses TRBV5-8 and TRBJ2-1; 7 nucleotides line up with TRBD2. The germline gives CDR1 SGHTS, CDR2 YDEGEE. The CDR3 contains 15 residues. V trimming: 3 bases; J trimming: 5 bases; junction bases outside the gene matches: 8. CDR3 sequence (DNA): TGTGCCAGCAGCTCTTCCTACGGGGGGAACAATGAGCAGTTCTTC. This translates into CASSSSYGGNNEQFF.

The rearrangement links TRBV27 to TRBJ1-1; D is uncertain. This CDR3 has 15 residues. Trimming removed 5 bases from V and 1 base from J, with 14 bases in between. Germline V lookup: CDR1 MNHEY, CDR2 SMNVEV (reference sequence). This CDR3 reads CASSPRGAKNTEAFF. The CDR3 DNA sequence: TGTGCCAGCAGTCCCCGGGGAGCCAAGAACACTGAAGCTTTCTTT.

This chain links TRBV7-2 with TRBJ2-1, with TRBD2 as a possible D gene (5 bases). V gave up 5 bases and J gave up 7 bases, with 6 bases separating them. Germline V CDR1 and CDR2: SGHTA, FQGNSA. The CDR3 has 11 amino acids. Here the CDR3 DNA reads TGTGCCAGCAGCCGGAGGAATGAGCAGTTCTTC. Encoded protein: CASSRRNEQFF.

This chain links TRBV7-9 with TRBJ1-1; D might be TRBD1 (5 bases). The CDR3 consists of 12 residues. Germline V lookup: CDR1 SEHNR, CDR2 FQNEAQ (reference sequence). Here the CDR3 reads CVAGRGSAEAFF. The DNA of the CDR3 is TGTGTCGCTGGTAGGGGTTCGGCTGAAGCTTTCTTT.